Described below is a single T cell receptor (beta chain) sequence and its context. Germline V lookup: CDR1 SGHVS, CDR2 FQNEAQ. This CDR3 region has 15 residues. The V end was cut by 4 bases, the J end by 3 bases, with 14 bases between. These data are taken from a study of shared clonotypes between healthy human individuals. Study-wide background: Per-donor plates numbered three CD4 naive, three CD4 memory, two CD8 naive and one CD8 memory.

Terminally differentiated effector memory CD45RA+ cells were left out of the naive CD8 fraction, which was CD45RO-negative and positively selected for CCR7. The repertoire was sequenced with immunoSEQ multiplex PCR; TCRdb's copy has only in-frame clones and lacks some. The data hold about 2 million clones, with about 95% observed a single time. This TCR was sampled from a man between 18 and 29 years old in good health. The chain employs TRBV7-8 and TRBJ2-3, with D hard to call. Sample: naive CD8+ T cells sorted from blood. As DNA, the CDR3 is TGTGCCAGCAGCTCTCAATCTTGGCCTACAGATACGCAGTATTTT. It is translated as CASSSQSWPTDTQYF.